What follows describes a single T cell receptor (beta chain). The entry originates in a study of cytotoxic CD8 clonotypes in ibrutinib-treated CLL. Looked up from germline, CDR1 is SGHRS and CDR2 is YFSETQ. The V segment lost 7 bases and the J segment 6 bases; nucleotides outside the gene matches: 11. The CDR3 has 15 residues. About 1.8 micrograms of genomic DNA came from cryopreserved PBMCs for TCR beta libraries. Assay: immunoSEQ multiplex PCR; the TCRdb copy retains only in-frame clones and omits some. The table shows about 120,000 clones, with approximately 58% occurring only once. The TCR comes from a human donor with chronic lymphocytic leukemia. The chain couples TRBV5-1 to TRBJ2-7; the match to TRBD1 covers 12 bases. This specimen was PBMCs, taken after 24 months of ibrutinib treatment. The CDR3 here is CASSSRGQGASEQYF. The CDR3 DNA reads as TGCGCCAGCTCGAGCCGGGGACAGGGGGCTAGCGAGCAGTACTTC.